Listed below are T cell receptor beta chains from one sample, sequenced in a study of Ad26.COV2.S vaccination and SARS-CoV-2 variants. Sequencing was performed with immunoSEQ multiplex PCR; in TCRdb, only in-frame clones are kept and a portion is missing. Of about 480,000 clones listed, around nine tenths are singletons. Material: peripheral blood, obtained in a trial of Ad26.COV2.S vaccine versus placebo. The receptors here all came from a person between 18 and 65 years old who received the Ad26.COV2.S COVID-19 vaccine or a placebo. CDR3s include the opening cysteine and the closing phenylalanine or tryptophan. A D gene is named only where the DNA matches it firmly. Clone size is given for some rows only: seen once, a few or many times, or a class if the clone is expanded.

TRBV6-6	-	12	TRBJ2-1	-	TGTGCCAGCAGTGCCGGGACTCAAGACCAGTTCTTC	CASSAGTQDQFF
TRBV19	-	15	TRBJ1-2	-	TGTGCCAGTAGTATTAACAGTTTAGGCGGCTATGGCTACACCTTC	CASSINSLGGYGYTF
TRBV21-1	-	14	TRBJ1-1	once	TGTGCCAGCTGCTGCGGGAGTCCGAGCACTGAAGCTTTCTTT	CASCCGSPSTEAFF
TRBV12-3/TRBV12-4	-	13	TRBJ2-7	-	TGTGCCAGCAGTTCGGATAAATCCTACGAGCAGTACTTC	CASSSDKSYEQYF
TRBV6-1	-	13	TRBJ2-1	-	TGTGCCAGCAGTGAACTGCTCCCAAGTGAGCAGTTCTTC	CASSELLPSEQFF
TRBV7-9	-	13	TRBJ1-4	-	TGTGCCAGCAGCCGCGGACGGGATGAAAAACTGTTTTTT	CASSRGRDEKLFF
TRBV28	-	15	TRBJ2-7	-	TGTGCCAGCAGTTACCTCGGTGGGAGCTCCTACGAGCAGTACTTC	CASSYLGGSSYEQYF
TRBV6-5	-	16	TRBJ2-7	once	TGTGCCAGCAGTTCCGACCCGCAGGGGGGGCTCTACGAGCAGTACTTC	CASSSDPQGGLYEQYF
TRBV28	TRBD1	13	TRBJ1-4	few	TGTGCCACCGACCAGGGGGCTGGAGAAAAACTGTTTTTT	CATDQGAGEKLFF
TRBV9	-	14	TRBJ2-5	-	TGTGCCAGCAGCGTAGGAGGGGGGTCGAAGACCCAGTACTTC	CASSVGGGSKTQYF
TRBV28	TRBD1	11	TRBJ2-2	-	TGTGCCACCAGGGGGCCTGGGGAGCTGTTTTTT	CATRGPGELFF
TRBV7-9	TRBD1	15	TRBJ1-6	-	TGTGCCAGCAGCTTAGCTGGGGCAGGGGGCGAACCCCTCCACTTT	CASSLAGAGGEPLHF
TRBV7-9	TRBD2	17	TRBJ2-1	few	TGTGCCAGCAGCTTTAGTTCGGGGACTAGAAGTAGCAATGAGCAGTTCTTC	CASSFSSGTRSSNEQFF
TRBV5-4	-	13	TRBJ1-2	-	TGTGCCAGCAGCTTGGACATTTACTATGGCTACACCTTC	CASSLDIYYGYTF
TRBV5-1	TRBD2	15	TRBJ2-2	-	TGCGCCAGCAGATTTGGACTAGCAAACACCGGGGAGCTGTTTTTT	CASRFGLANTGELFF
TRBV24-1	-	12	TRBJ1-5	once	TGTGCCACCGGGAGGGAAAATCAGCCCCAGCATTTT	CATGRENQPQHF
TRBV6-2/TRBV6-3	-	15	TRBJ2-5	-	TGTGCCAGCAGTTACAAGGAAGGGGACCGAGAGACCCAGTACTTC	CASSYKEGDRETQYF
TRBV27	TRBD1	13	TRBJ1-2	-	TGTGCCAGCAGTCGGCAGGGGGCTGATGGCTACACCTTC	CASSRQGADGYTF
TRBV20-1	-	13	TRBJ2-7	-	TGCAGTGCTAGTCTTCGGGGGGCTTACGAGCAGTACTTC	CSASLRGAYEQYF
TRBV9	TRBD2	16	TRBJ2-3	-	TGTGCCAGCAGCGTGGGGACTAGCACCAACAGGGATACGCAGTATTTT	CASSVGTSTNRDTQYF
TRBV29-1	-	11	TRBJ2-7	-	TGCAGCGTGAGGGGTCTCGGCGAGCAGTACTTC	CSVRGLGEQYF
TRBV6-5	TRBD1	14	TRBJ1-1	-	TGTGCCAGCAGAGGGACAGGGATCATGACTGAAGCTTTCTTT	CASRGTGIMTEAFF
TRBV2	-	15	TRBJ2-3	-	TGTGCCAGCAGTGAAGACAGAATTAGCACAGATACGCAGTATTTT	CASSEDRISTDTQYF
TRBV7-2	-	13	TRBJ1-1	-	TGTGCCAGCAGCTTAGTCCCTAACACTGAAGCTTTCTTT	CASSLVPNTEAFF
TRBV9	TRBD1	13	TRBJ2-7	-	TGTGCCAGCGGGAGGGACAGGGGCTACGAGCAGTACTTC	CASGRDRGYEQYF
TRBV6-2/TRBV6-3	TRBD2	19	TRBJ2-7	-	TGTGCCAGCAGTTACACGGGTAGCGGGGGACCTAAAGAGACCTACGAGCAGTACTTC	CASSYTGSGGPKETYEQYF
TRBV19	-	16	TRBJ1-2	many	TGTGCCAGTATGGCCCTCTTGGGTAATCGGAACTATGGCTACACCTTC	CASMALLGNRNYGYTF
TRBV15	-	15	TRBJ2-7	-	TGTGCCACCAGCAGAGATCATATTTTGGGCTACGAGCAGTACTTC	CATSRDHILGYEQYF
TRBV18	-	15	TRBJ1-3	-	TGTGCCAGCTCATCGTTGGAGAACCCTGGAAACACCATATATTTT	CASSSLENPGNTIYF
TRBV30	-	13	TRBJ2-7	-	TGTGCCTGGAGTTCTCGTGGGGTCTACGAGCAGTACTTC	CAWSSRGVYEQYF
TRBV7-2	-	15	TRBJ2-2	-	TGTGCCAGCAGCCCCGGCCAGGTCAATACCGGGGAGCTGTTTTTT	CASSPGQVNTGELFF
TRBV7-2	-	15	TRBJ2-1	-	TGTGCCAGCAGCTTAGGGGTGACAAGAAACAATGAGCAGTTCTTC	CASSLGVTRNNEQFF
TRBV28	TRBD2	14	TRBJ2-7	-	TGTGCCAGCAAAAAACTAGCGGGAGACTACGAGCAGTACTTC	CASKKLAGDYEQYF
TRBV4-3	-	15	TRBJ1-1	-	TGCGCCAGCAGCCAAGGTGCGGGTGTGAACACTGAAGCTTTCTTT	CASSQGAGVNTEAFF
TRBV28	-	15	TRBJ2-5	-	TGTGCCAGCACCCCCGGGGCAACATTCCAAGAGACCCAGTACTTC	CASTPGATFQETQYF
TRBV11-3	-	13	TRBJ2-1	once	TGTGCCAGCAGCTTAGTAAGGGGGAATGAGCAGTTCTTC	CASSLVRGNEQFF
TRBV3-1/TRBV3-2	-	12	TRBJ2-3	-	TGTGCCAGCAGCCAACGACTGCCTACGCAGTATTTT	CASSQRLPTQYF
TRBV19	TRBD2	14	TRBJ2-5	-	TGTGCCAGTAGTATCCTAGCGGGAGCAGAGACCCAGTACTTC	CASSILAGAETQYF
TRBV19	TRBD2	16	TRBJ2-1	-	TGTGCCAGTCAAACAAACGGACTAGCGACCTACAATGAGCAGTTCTTC	CASQTNGLATYNEQFF
TRBV4-1	-	14	TRBJ2-1	few	TGCGCCAGCAGCGGGACGGAGGGGAGAAATGAGCAGTTCTTC	CASSGTEGRNEQFF
TRBV5-4	-	14	TRBJ2-7	-	TGTGCCAGCAGCTACAGCGGTCGCGTCTACGAGCAGTACTTC	CASSYSGRVYEQYF
TRBV28	-	14	TRBJ1-4	-	TGTGCCAGCACCCTGGGCCCCTTGGGGGAAAAACTGTTTTTT	CASTLGPLGEKLFF
TRBV7-9	-	14	TRBJ2-3	-	TGTGCCAGCAGCTTATCGCCACCCACAGATACGCAGTATTTT	CASSLSPPTDTQYF
TRBV28	TRBD1	13	TRBJ1-2	-	TGTGCCAGCAGTGAACAGGGGACATATGGCTACACCTTC	CASSEQGTYGYTF
TRBV6-4	TRBD2	19	TRBJ2-1	once	TGTGCCAGCAGTGACGCTGGGTACAGGACTAGCGGGAGAATAAATGAGCAGTTCTTC	CASSDAGYRTSGRINEQFF
TRBV29-1	-	13	TRBJ2-7	-	TGCAGCGTCACCGGAGCAGGCTCCTACGAGCAGTACTTC	CSVTGAGSYEQYF
TRBV7-2	-	13	TRBJ2-7	-	TGTGCCAGCAGCTTAACAGACAGCTACGAGCAGTACTTC	CASSLTDSYEQYF
TRBV6-5	-	13	TRBJ1-1	few	TGTGCCAGCAGTTACTCTAGGGACACTGAAGCTTTCTTT	CASSYSRDTEAFF
TRBV6-2/TRBV6-3	TRBD2	16	TRBJ2-2	-	TGTGCCAGCAGTTATTGGGCGGGAGTATATACCGGGGAGCTGTTTTTT	CASSYWAGVYTGELFF
TRBV28	-	15	TRBJ1-5	-	TGTGCCAGCAGAGGCGGAGACAGACAATCTCAGCCCCAGCATTTT	CASRGGDRQSQPQHF
TRBV28	-	16	TRBJ1-6	once	TGTGCCAGCACCTCGGCGGAGGGTACCTATAATTCACCCCTCCACTTT	CASTSAEGTYNSPLHF
TRBV7-9	TRBD1	18	TRBJ1-1	-	TGTGCCAGCAGCCCCCAGTACCCGGGACAGGGGTTTGGGACTGAAGCTTTCTTT	CASSPQYPGQGFGTEAFF
TRBV18	TRBD2	15	TRBJ2-7	-	TGTGCCAGCTCACCGGGGAGGGTTCCGTTCTACGAGCAGTACTTC	CASSPGRVPFYEQYF
TRBV19	-	17	TRBJ2-2	once	TGTGCCAGTAGTATTATAACGGCAGGCTCGAACACCGGGGAGCTGTTTTTT	CASSIITAGSNTGELFF
TRBV18	-	15	TRBJ2-7	-	TGTGCCAGCTCACCATCTTTATTGGAATTCTACGAGCAGTACTTC	CASSPSLLEFYEQYF
TRBV2	-	14	TRBJ2-5	once	TGTGCCAGCTCCCTGGGCCCCCCTCAGGAGACCCAGTACTTC	CASSLGPPQETQYF
TRBV7-8	-	13	TRBJ1-2	-	TGTGCCAGCAGCTTAACGGGTGACTATGGCTACACCTTC	CASSLTGDYGYTF
TRBV19	TRBD1	14	TRBJ1-2	-	TGTGCCAGTAGGGACAGGGGAGCTAACTATGGCTACACCTTC	CASRDRGANYGYTF
TRBV5-1	-	14	TRBJ2-5	-	TGCGCCAGCTCCCGACAACCTTTCCAAGAGACCCAGTACTTC	CASSRQPFQETQYF